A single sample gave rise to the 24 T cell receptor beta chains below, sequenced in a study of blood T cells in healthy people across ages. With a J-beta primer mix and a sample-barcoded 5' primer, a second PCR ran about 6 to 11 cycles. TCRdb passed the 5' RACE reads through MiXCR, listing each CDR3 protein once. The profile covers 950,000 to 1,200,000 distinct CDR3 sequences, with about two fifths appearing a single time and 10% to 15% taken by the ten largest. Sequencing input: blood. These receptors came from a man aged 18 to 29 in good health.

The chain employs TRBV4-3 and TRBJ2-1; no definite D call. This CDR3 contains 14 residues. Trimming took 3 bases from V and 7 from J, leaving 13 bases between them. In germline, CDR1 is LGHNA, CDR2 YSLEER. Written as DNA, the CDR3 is TGCGCCAGCAGCCAGTTAGGGTTTAAAAATGAGCAGTTCTTC. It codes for CASSQLGFKNEQFF.

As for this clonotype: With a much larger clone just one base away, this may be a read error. CDR3 region: CASSFLQSSPGANVLAF. The CDR3 coding sequence is TGTGCCAGCAGTTTCCTCCAGAGCTCTCCTGGGGCCAACGTCCTGGCTTTC. The rearrangement uses TRBV12-3 or TRBV12-4 and TRBJ2-6, with a weak D call TRBD1 (5 bases). This CDR3 comprises 17 residues.

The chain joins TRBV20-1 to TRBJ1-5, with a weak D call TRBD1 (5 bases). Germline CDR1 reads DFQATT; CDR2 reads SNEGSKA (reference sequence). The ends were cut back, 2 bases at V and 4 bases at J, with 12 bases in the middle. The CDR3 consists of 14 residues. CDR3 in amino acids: CSARQGGWNQPQHF. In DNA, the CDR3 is TGCAGTGCTAGACAGGGAGGGTGGAATCAGCCCCAGCATTTT.

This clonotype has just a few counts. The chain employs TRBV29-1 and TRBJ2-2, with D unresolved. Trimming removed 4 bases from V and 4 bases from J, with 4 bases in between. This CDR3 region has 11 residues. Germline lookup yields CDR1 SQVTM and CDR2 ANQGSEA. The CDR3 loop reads CSVVGTGELFF. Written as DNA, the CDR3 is TGCAGCGTTGTTGGCACCGGGGAGCTGTTTTTT.

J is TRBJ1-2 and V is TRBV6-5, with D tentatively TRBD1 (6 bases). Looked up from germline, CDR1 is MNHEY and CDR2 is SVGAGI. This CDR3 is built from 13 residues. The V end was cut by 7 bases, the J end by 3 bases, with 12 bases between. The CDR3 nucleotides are TGTGCCAGCACCCAGGGACAAGACTATGGCTACACCTTC. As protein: CASTQGQDYGYTF.

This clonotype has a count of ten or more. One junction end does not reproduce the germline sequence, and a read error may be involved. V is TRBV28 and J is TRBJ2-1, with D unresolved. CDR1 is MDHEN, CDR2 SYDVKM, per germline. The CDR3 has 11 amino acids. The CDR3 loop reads CASRLYNEQFF. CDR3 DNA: TGTGCCAGCAGATTATACAATGAGCAGTTCTTC.

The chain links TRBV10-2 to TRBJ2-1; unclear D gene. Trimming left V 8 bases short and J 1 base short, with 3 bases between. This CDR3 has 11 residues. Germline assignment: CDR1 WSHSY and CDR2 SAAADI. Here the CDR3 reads CASDSYNEQFF. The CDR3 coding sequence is TGCGCCAGCGATTCCTACAATGAGCAGTTCTTC.

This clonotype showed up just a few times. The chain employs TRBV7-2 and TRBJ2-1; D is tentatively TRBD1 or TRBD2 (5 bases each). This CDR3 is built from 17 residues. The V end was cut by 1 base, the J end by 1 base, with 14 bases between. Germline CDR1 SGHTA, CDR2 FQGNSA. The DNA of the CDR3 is TGTGCCAGCAGCTTAGAGGGGACGGAGATTTCCTACAATGAGCAGTTCTTC. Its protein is CASSLEGTEISYNEQFF. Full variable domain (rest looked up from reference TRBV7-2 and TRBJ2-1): GAGVSQSPSNKVTEKGKDVELRCDPISGHTALYWYRQSLGQGLEFLIYFQGNSAPDKSGLPSDRFSAERTGGSVSTLTIQRTQQEDSAVYLCASSLEGTEISYNEQFFGPGTRLTVL.

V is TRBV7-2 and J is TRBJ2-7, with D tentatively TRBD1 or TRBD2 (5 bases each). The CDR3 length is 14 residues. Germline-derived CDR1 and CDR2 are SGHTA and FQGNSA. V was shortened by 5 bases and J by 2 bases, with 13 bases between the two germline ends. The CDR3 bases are TGTGCCAGCAGCCCCCCCCAGGGACCCTACGAGCAGTACTTC. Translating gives CASSPPQGPYEQYF.

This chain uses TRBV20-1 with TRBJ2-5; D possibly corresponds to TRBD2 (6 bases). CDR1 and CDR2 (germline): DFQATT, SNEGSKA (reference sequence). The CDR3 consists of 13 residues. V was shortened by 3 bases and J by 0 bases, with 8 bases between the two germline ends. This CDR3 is CSASGGDQETQYF. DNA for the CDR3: TGCAGTGCTAGTGGAGGGGACCAAGAGACCCAGTACTTC.

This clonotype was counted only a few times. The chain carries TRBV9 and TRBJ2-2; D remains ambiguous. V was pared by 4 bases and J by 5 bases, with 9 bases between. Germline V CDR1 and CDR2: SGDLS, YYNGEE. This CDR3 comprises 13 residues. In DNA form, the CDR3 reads TGTGCCAGCAGCCCCCCGGTAACCGGGGAGCTGTTTTTT. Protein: CASSPPVTGELFF.

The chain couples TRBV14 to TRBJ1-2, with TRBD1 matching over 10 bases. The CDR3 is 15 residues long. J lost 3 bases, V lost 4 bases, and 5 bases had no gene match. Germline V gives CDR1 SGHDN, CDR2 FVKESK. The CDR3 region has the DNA TGTGCCAGCAGCCTTGGGACAGGGGTCTACTATGGCTACACCTTC. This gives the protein CASSLGTGVYYGYTF. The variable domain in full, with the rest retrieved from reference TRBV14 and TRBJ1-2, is EAGVTQFPSHSVIEKGQTVTLRCDPISGHDNLYWYRRVMGKEIKFLLHFVKESKQDESGMPNNRFLAERTGGTYSTLKVQPAELEDSGVYFCASSLGTGVYYGYTFGSGTRLTVV.

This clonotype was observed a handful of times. The CDR3 spells CAISQTSGANVLTF. The DNA for the CDR3 is TGTGCCATCAGTCAGACCTCTGGGGCCAACGTCCTGACTTTC. This chain joins TRBV10-3 and TRBJ2-6; D unclear. From germline, CDR1 is ENHRY and CDR2 SYGVKD. V dropped 5 bases and J dropped 0 bases, with 5 bases sitting between them. The CDR3 has 14 amino acids.

The CDR3: CASSDRDSRETQYF. In DNA form, the CDR3 reads TGTGCCAGCAGTGATCGGGACTCGAGGGAGACCCAGTACTTC. The V gene is TRBV6-2 or TRBV6-3, the J gene TRBJ2-5, with a possible D match to TRBD2 (6 bases). The length of the CDR3 is 14 residues. The germline V gene encodes CDR1 MNHEY and CDR2 SVGEGT. With 5 bases removed from V and 5 bases from J, the gap between germline ends came to 15 bases.

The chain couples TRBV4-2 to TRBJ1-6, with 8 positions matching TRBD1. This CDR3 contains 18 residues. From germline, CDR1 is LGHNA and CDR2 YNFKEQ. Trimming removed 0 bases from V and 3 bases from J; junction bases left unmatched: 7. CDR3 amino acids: CASSQDPDRVVYNSPLHF. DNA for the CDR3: TGTGCCAGCAGCCAAGATCCGGACAGGGTGGTCTATAATTCACCCCTCCACTTT.

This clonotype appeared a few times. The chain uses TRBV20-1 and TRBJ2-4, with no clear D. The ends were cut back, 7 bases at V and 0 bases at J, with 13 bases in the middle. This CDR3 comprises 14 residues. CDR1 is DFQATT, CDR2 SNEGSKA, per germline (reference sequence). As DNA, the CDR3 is TGCAGTGGTGTTGTCCTACTAGCCAAAAACATTCAGTACTTC. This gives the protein CSGVVLLAKNIQYF.

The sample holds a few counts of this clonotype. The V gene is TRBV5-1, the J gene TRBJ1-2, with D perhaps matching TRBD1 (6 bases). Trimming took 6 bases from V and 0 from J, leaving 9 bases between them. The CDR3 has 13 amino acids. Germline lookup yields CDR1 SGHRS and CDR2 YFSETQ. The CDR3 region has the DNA TGCGCCAGCAAGGACAGCGCTAACTATGGCTACACCTTC. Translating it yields CASKDSANYGYTF. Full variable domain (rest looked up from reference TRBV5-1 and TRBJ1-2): KAGVTQTPRYLIKTRGQQVTLSCSPISGHRSVSWYQQTPGQGLQFLFEYFSETQRNKGNFPGRFSGRQFSNSRSEMNVSTLELGDSALYLCASKDSANYGYTFGSGTRLTVV.

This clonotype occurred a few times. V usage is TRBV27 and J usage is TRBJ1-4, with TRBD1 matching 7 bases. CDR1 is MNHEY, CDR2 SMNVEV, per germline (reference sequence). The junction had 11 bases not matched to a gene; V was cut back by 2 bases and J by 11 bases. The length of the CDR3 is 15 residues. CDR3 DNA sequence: TGTGCCAGCAGTTTAGATATGGCAGGGGGTAGGAAACTGTTTTTT. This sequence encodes CASSLDMAGGRKLFF.

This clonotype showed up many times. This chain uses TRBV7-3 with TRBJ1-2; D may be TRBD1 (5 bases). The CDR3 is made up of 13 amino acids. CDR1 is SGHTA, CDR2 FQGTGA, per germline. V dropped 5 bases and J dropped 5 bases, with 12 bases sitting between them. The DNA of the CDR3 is TGTGCCAGCAGCCCCCAGGACAATTATGGCTACACCTTC. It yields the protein CASSPQDNYGYTF. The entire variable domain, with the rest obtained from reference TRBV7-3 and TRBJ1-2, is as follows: GAGVSQTPSNKVTEKGKYVELRCDPISGHTALYWYRQSLGQGPEFLIYFQGTGAADDSGLPNDRFFAVRPEGSVSTLKIQRTERGDSAVYLCASSPQDNYGYTFGSGTRLTVV.

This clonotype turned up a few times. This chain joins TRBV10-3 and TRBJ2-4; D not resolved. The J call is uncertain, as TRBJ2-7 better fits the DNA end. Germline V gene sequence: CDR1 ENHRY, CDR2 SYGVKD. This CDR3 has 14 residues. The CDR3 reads CAISASAGGYEQYF. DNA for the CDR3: TGTGCCATCAGTGCGTCGGCAGGCGGATACGAGCAGTACTTC.

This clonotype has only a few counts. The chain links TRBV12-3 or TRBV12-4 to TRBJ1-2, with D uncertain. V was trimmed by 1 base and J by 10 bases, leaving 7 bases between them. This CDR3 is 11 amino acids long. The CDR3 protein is CASSLGEVYTF. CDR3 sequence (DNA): TGTGCCAGCAGTTTAGGGGAGGTCTACACCTTC.

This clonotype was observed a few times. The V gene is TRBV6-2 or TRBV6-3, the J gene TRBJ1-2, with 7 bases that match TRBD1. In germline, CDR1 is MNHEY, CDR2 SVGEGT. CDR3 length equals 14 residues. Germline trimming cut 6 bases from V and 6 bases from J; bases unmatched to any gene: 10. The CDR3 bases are TGTGCCAGCAGCCGGGACAGAAATGTGGATGGCTACACCTTC. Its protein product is CASSRDRNVDGYTF.

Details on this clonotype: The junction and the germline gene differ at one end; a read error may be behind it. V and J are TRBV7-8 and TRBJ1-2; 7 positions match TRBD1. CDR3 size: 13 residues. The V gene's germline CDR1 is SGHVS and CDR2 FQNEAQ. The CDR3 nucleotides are TGTGCCAGCAGCCACAGGGGTAACTATAGCTACACCTTC. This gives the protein CASSHRGNYSYTF.

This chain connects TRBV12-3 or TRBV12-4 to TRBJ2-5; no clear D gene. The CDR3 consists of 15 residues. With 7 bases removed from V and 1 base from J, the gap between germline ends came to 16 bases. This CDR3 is CASTNYRTGQETQYF. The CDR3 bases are TGTGCCAGCACCAACTATAGGACGGGCCAAGAGACCCAGTACTTC.